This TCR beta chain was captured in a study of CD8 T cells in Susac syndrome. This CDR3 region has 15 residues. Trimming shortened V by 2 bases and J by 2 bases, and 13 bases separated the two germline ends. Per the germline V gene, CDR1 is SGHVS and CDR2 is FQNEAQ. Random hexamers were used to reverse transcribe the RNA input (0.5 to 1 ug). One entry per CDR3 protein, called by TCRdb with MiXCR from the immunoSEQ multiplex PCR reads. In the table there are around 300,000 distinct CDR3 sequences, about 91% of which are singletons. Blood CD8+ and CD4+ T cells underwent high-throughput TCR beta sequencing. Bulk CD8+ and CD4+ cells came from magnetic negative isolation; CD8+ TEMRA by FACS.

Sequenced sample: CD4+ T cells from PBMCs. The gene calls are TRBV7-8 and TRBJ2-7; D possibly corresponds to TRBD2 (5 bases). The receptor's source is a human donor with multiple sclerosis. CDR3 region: CASSLRPGNPYEQYF. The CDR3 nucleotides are TGTGCCAGCAGCTTACGGCCCGGGAATCCCTACGAGCAGTACTTC.